Shown below are 28 T cell receptor beta chains from a single sample sequenced in a study of T cell repertoires in cytomegalovirus infection (dated by TCRdb to about 2019). TCRdb shows the sequencer as Illumina HiSeq 1500. TCRdb trimmed public reads at Q25 via fastp, called clones via MiXCR and kept in-frame beta chains. All rows with the same CDR3 protein become a single entry with the most common DNA and genes. The sample profile shows about 490,000 distinct CDR3 sequences; 11% of them were found once. Roughly a tenth of the sample comes from the top ten. Material: PBMCs. The receptors were sampled from a human donor in good health (CMV status not recorded). Some clones in this sample may be carry-over from other donors' samples.

This clonotype was recorded many times. V is TRBV9 and J is TRBJ1-5; TRBD1 matches 7 bases. Losses at the gene ends were 4 bases for V and 7 bases for J; bases not matched to a gene: 8. This CDR3 is built from 14 residues. CDR1 is SGDLS and CDR2 is YYNGEE in the germline V gene. The CDR3: CASSSGGLGQPQHF. DNA for the CDR3: TGTGCCAGCAGCTCAGGGGGGCTGGGGCAGCCCCAGCATTTT.

This clonotype was seen a few times. The chain combines TRBV11-2 with TRBJ2-5; D is perhaps TRBD1 (5 bases). Germline CDR1 is SGHAT and CDR2 is FQNNGV. V dropped 5 bases and J dropped 3 bases, with 19 bases sitting between them. The CDR3 contains 16 residues. This chain's CDR3 is CASSPHPTAVKETQYF. CDR3 nucleotide sequence: TGTGCCAGCAGCCCCCACCCGACAGCCGTCAAAGAGACCCAGTACTTC.

This clonotype was seen at least ten times. The V gene is TRBV7-9, the J gene TRBJ1-6, with D maybe TRBD1 (5 bases). CDR3 length: 14 amino acids. Germline loops: CDR1 SEHNR, CDR2 FQNEAQ (reference sequence). The V end was cut by 2 bases, the J end by 3 bases, with 5 bases between. This chain's CDR3 is CASSLQGYNSPLHF. The CDR3, as DNA: TGTGCCAGCAGCTTACAGGGCTATAATTCACCCCTCCACTTT.

There are many counts of this clonotype. This sequence joins TRBV6-1 and TRBJ1-5, with TRBD1 as a possible D gene (6 bases). The CDR3 is 17 residues long. V was shortened by 2 bases and J by 2 bases, with 16 bases between the two germline ends. The germline CDR1 and CDR2 sequences are MNHNS and SASEGT. The CDR3 region has the DNA TGTGCCAGCAGTGAATGGGTAGGGGGTGTAGGCAATCAGCCCCAGCATTTT. Amino acid sequence: CASSEWVGGVGNQPQHF.

There are many counts of this clonotype. The chain employs TRBV2 and TRBJ2-1; either TRBD1 or TRBD2 may fit D (5 bases each). V lost 10 bases and J lost 8, with 12 bases in between. The V gene's germline CDR1 is SNHLY and CDR2 FYNNEI. CDR3 size: 11 residues. The CDR3, as DNA: TGTGCCATCGGGGCGGTAGATGAGCAGTTCTTC. Translated: CAIGAVDEQFF.

This clonotype was found a few times. The rearrangement uses TRBV29-1 and TRBJ1-1; D perhaps matches TRBD1 (6 bases). V was shortened by 4 bases and J by 4 bases, with 19 bases between the two germline ends. The CDR3 spans 15 residues. From germline, CDR1 is SQVTM and CDR2 ANQGSEA. The CDR3 protein is CSVGGTKGSSTEAFF. CDR3 DNA: TGCAGCGTTGGCGGGACAAAAGGAAGTTCCACTGAAGCTTTCTTT.

The V and J genes are TRBV3-1 and TRBJ2-5; 9 bases agree with TRBD2. The CDR3 length is 15 residues. The germline V gene encodes CDR1 LGHDT and CDR2 YNNKEL (reference sequence). The V gene end was trimmed by 1 base and the J gene end by 4 bases; junction bases not matched to a gene: 4. DNA for the CDR3: TGTGCCAGCAGCCAAGGAGTAGCGGGGGCAGAGACCCAGTACTTC. The encoded protein is CASSQGVAGAETQYF.

The chain links TRBV4-1 to TRBJ1-2, with D unclear. The CDR3 length is 15 residues. V lost 4 bases and J 2 bases, leaving 14 bases between the germline ends. Germline V gene sequence: CDR1 MGHRA, CDR2 YSYEKL. The CDR3 is CASSLPTGGNYGYTF. For the CDR3, the DNA is TGCGCCAGCAGCCTTCCTACGGGCGGAAACTATGGCTACACCTTC.

This clonotype was detected many times. This chain links TRBV6-1 with TRBJ2-1; D possibly corresponds to TRBD2 (5 bases). The V gene lost 7 bases and the J gene lost 3 bases, with 10 bases spanning the gap. This CDR3 has 13 residues. Germline V gene sequence: CDR1 MNHNS, CDR2 SASEGT. In DNA form, the CDR3 reads TGTGCCAGCAACTCCCGGGGCTACAATGAGCAGTTCTTC. Its protein product is CASNSRGYNEQFF.

This clonotype was detected only a few times. The V call is TRBV28, the J call TRBJ1-5; D may be TRBD1 (6 bases). Germline V gene sequence: CDR1 MDHEN, CDR2 SYDVKM. Trimming removed 6 bases at V and 0 bases at J, with 18 bases between. This CDR3 is built from 17 residues. The CDR3, as DNA: TGTGCCAGCAGCCAGACAGGCCAGACTTATAGCAATCAGCCCCAGCATTTT. Protein product: CASSQTGQTYSNQPQHF.

This clonotype was seen at least ten times. The chain joins TRBV6-5 to TRBJ1-3; 7 bases are a match to TRBD1. Germline assignment: CDR1 MNHEY and CDR2 SVGAGI. Trimming at V came to 5 bases and at J to 0 bases, leaving 1 base not matched to a gene. CDR3 length: 14 residues. This CDR3 is CASSRTGSGNTIYF. Written as DNA, the CDR3 is TGTGCCAGCAGTCGGACAGGCTCTGGAAACACCATATATTTT.

This clonotype was recorded many times. V is TRBV3-1 and J is TRBJ1-1; D unresolved. The CDR3 runs to 13 residues. V was shortened by 0 bases and J by 3 bases, with 5 bases between the two germline ends. The germline CDR1 and CDR2 sequences are LGHDT and YNNKEL (reference sequence). The CDR3 region is CASSQEGYTEAFF. The CDR3 coding sequence is TGTGCCAGCAGCCAAGAAGGGTACACTGAAGCTTTCTTT.

This clonotype was picked up many times. The gene calls are TRBV28 and TRBJ2-2; 7 positions match TRBD2. Losses at the gene ends were 4 bases for V and 6 bases for J; bases not matched to a gene: 8. The CDR3 contains 15 residues. Per germline, CDR1 MDHEN and CDR2 SYDVKM. This chain's CDR3 is CASSSVVLAAGELFF. CDR3 DNA: TGTGCCAGCAGTTCCGTGGTTCTAGCGGCCGGGGAGCTGTTTTTT.

This clonotype was seen many times. The V call is TRBV5-1, the J call TRBJ2-6; D is perhaps TRBD1 (5 bases). CDR1 is SGHRS and CDR2 is YFSETQ in the germline V gene. Trimming stripped 0 bases from V and 0 bases from J, with 16 bases between. CDR3 length: 19 residues. In nucleotides, the CDR3 is TGCGCCAGCAGCTTGGATTCAGGGTCCCTCAGCTCTGGGGCCAACGTCCTGACTTTC. Translating it yields CASSLDSGSLSSGANVLTF.

This clonotype was seen more than once but under ten times. The chain uses TRBV20-1 and TRBJ1-4, with D uncertain. The CDR3 totals 13 residues. Trimming removed 3 bases from V and 13 bases from J, with 18 bases in between. The germline gives CDR1 DFQATT, CDR2 SNEGSKA (reference sequence). The CDR3 here is CSARVTSAPPLFF. In nucleotides, the CDR3 is TGCAGTGCTAGGGTGACGTCGGCACCGCCACTGTTTTTT.

The V and J genes are TRBV10-3 and TRBJ1-1; 7 bases match TRBD1. The V and J ends lost 3 bases and 7 bases, in that order; junction bases with no gene match: 5. CDR1 and CDR2 (germline): ENHRY, SYGVKD. The CDR3 is 13 amino acids. The CDR3 sequence is CAISEQGSGEAFF. In nucleotides, the CDR3 is TGTGCCATCAGTGAACAGGGGAGTGGTGAAGCTTTCTTT.

This clonotype has ten or more counts. The rearrangement links TRBV7-3 to TRBJ2-3; 10 bases are a match to TRBD2. Trimming cost V 4 bases and J 6 bases; bases outside gene matches: 13. Germline CDR1 is SGHTA and CDR2 is FQGTGA. This CDR3 has 17 residues. The CDR3 sequence: CASSSTGLAGEGDTQYF. In DNA form, the CDR3 reads TGTGCCAGCAGCTCAACCGGGCTAGCGGGGGAGGGTGATACGCAGTATTTT.

This clonotype has at least ten counts. The V gene is TRBV7-9, the J gene TRBJ1-1, with TRBD1 identical over 10 bases. The V gene's germline CDR1 is SEHNR and CDR2 FQNEAQ (reference sequence). J was trimmed by 0 bases and V by 5 bases; bases with no gene match: 6. This CDR3 spans 16 amino acids. CDR3 DNA sequence: TGTGCCAGCAGCCCCAGGACAGGGGGGGTGAACACTGAAGCTTTCTTT. This sequence encodes CASSPRTGGVNTEAFF.

This clonotype was seen at least ten times. The rearrangement uses TRBV7-8 and TRBJ2-1; 9 nucleotides agree with TRBD1. V shed 2 bases, J shed 7 bases, and the junction held 6 bases outside the gene matches. CDR1 is SGHVS and CDR2 is FQNEAQ in the germline V gene. The CDR3 has 15 amino acids. CDR3 in DNA: TGTGCCAGCAGCTTACCTCGGACAGGGGCGAATGAGCAGTTCTTC. Amino acid sequence: CASSLPRTGANEQFF.

This chain links TRBV5-1 with TRBJ2-1, with 8 positions matching TRBD1. The J segment lost 8 bases and the V segment lost 0 bases, leaving 10 bases of the junction unmatched. The V gene's germline CDR1 is SGHRS and CDR2 YFSETQ. There are 16 residues in the CDR3. The CDR3 DNA reads TGCGCCAGCAGCTTGGGGCCCTCGACAGGGGATGATGAGCAGTTCTTC. Residues: CASSLGPSTGDDEQFF.

A few counts support this clonotype. The chain recombines TRBV7-7 with TRBJ2-2, with D possibly matching TRBD1 (5 bases). V was pared by 5 bases and J by 5 bases, with 15 bases between. The CDR3 extends over 15 amino acids. Germline lookup yields CDR1 SSHAT and CDR2 FNYEAQ (reference sequence). The CDR3 DNA reads TGTGCCAGCAGCATTCAAGGGGCCGAGACCGGGGAGCTGTTTTTT. Protein product: CASSIQGAETGELFF.

In this sample, this clonotype turned up many times. The gene calls are TRBV12-3 or TRBV12-4 and TRBJ1-2; no clear D. The CDR3 covers 14 residues. V was shortened by 4 bases and J by 7 bases, with 16 bases between the two germline ends. The CDR3 loop is CASSSSAFFGGYTF. The CDR3 coding sequence is TGTGCCAGCAGTTCCTCGGCCTTTTTTGGTGGCTACACCTTC.

This clonotype came up many times. The chain joins TRBV5-6 to TRBJ2-7; D may be TRBD2 (6 bases). V dropped 0 bases and J dropped 3 bases, with 10 bases sitting between them. Germline CDR1 and CDR2: SGHDT and YYEEEE. The CDR3 totals 14 residues. CDR3: CASSLDVTSYEQYF. CDR3 in DNA: TGTGCCAGCAGCTTGGATGTGACTAGCTACGAGCAGTACTTC.

This clonotype has at least ten counts. CDR3 amino acids: CASSLAYLSSGANVLTF. The CDR3 DNA follows: TGCGCCAGCAGCTTGGCGTATTTAAGCTCTGGGGCCAACGTCCTGACTTTC. This rearrangement joins TRBV5-1 to TRBJ2-6; no clear D gene. CDR1 and CDR2 (germline): SGHRS, YFSETQ. V was cut by 0 bases and J by 0 bases, with 10 bases left in between. This CDR3 is built from 17 residues.

This clonotype was counted only a few times. V is TRBV7-9 and J is TRBJ2-1; weak D call: TRBD2 (6 bases). The V and J ends lost 1 base and 0 bases respectively, with 10 bases between them. Germline lookup yields CDR1 SEHNR and CDR2 FQNEAQ (reference sequence). CDR3 length: 16 residues. The CDR3 sequence is CASSLGGTRSYNEQFF. The CDR3 DNA follows: TGTGCCAGCAGCTTAGGCGGGACCCGCTCCTACAATGAGCAGTTCTTC.

This clonotype was recorded at least ten times. The genes are TRBV7-9 and TRBJ2-7; the D call may be TRBD1 or TRBD2 (6 bases each). This CDR3 comprises 13 residues. With 5 bases removed from V and 5 bases from J, the gap between germline ends came to 13 bases. Germline V gene data show CDR1 as SEHNR and CDR2 as FQNEAQ (reference sequence). The CDR3 DNA sequence: TGTGCCAGCAGCGGGGCAGGGGAGGACGAGCAGTACTTC. Translating it yields CASSGAGEDEQYF. Full variable domain (outside the CDR3, taken from reference TRBV7-9 and TRBJ2-7): DTGVSQNPRHKITKRGQNVTFRCDPISEHNRLYWYRQTLGQGPEFLTYFQNEAQLEKSRLLSDRFSAERPKGSFSTLEIQRTEQGDSAMYLCASSGAGEDEQYFGPGTRLTVT.

This clonotype was seen a handful of times. The V and J genes are TRBV29-1 and TRBJ1-2, with D hard to call. Deletions cut 4 bases from V and 1 base from J, with 4 bases between. In germline, CDR1 is SQVTM, CDR2 ANQGSEA. The CDR3 length is 11 residues. This CDR3 reads CSVVVNYGYTF. The DNA for the CDR3 is TGCAGCGTTGTTGTTAACTATGGCTACACCTTC.

In its sample, this clonotype was seen many times. The rearrangement uses TRBV29-1 and TRBJ2-1; 14 nucleotides agree with TRBD2. Germline loops: CDR1 SQVTM, CDR2 ANQGSEA. This CDR3 comprises 12 residues. The CDR3: CSGLAGGYEQFF. In DNA form, the CDR3 reads TGCTCCGGACTAGCGGGGGGATACGAGCAGTTCTTC.